This T cell receptor (beta chain) was recovered during a study of T-cell reconstitution after alpha-beta-depleted transplantation in children. Study-level results: Most T-cell counts and diversity one year after the transplant came from T cells that were newly produced. At day 60, the high TCRbeta diversity found in some patients originated from recipient T cells and thymic progenitors that had survived. Roughly two months post-transplant, alpha-beta T cells reportedly originated from several hundred graft clones that had expanded.

This clonotype has just a few counts. Antigen unknown. V gave up 4 bases and J gave up 2 bases, with 21 bases separating them. The CDR3 consists of 17 residues. Unique molecular identifiers were incorporated when the TCRbeta library was constructed. MiXCR, run by TCRdb on the PCR reads, gives a single entry per CDR3 protein. The sample records roughly 310,000 distinct CDR3 sequences, more than 20% being singletons. The chain uses TRBV12-3 or TRBV12-4 and TRBJ2-7; maybe TRBD2 (6 bases). This sequence originates from a male patient younger than 18 who had a stem cell transplant for acute lymphoblastic leukemia, so the T cells may come from the graft donor. Sequenced here: PBMCs, mostly from graft donor cells, sampled 180 days after TCRalphabeta/CD19-depleted stem cell transplant. CDR3 in amino acids: CASSSVAVPSYPYEQYF. Here the CDR3 DNA reads TGTGCCAGCAGTTCAGTAGCGGTCCCGTCCTATCCCTACGAGCAGTACTTC.